Listed below are T cell receptor beta chains from one sample, sequenced in a study of blood T cell repertoires in COVID-19. Data came from immunoSEQ multiplex PCR; TCRdb stores just in-frame clones and leaves some out. The table lists some 200,000 clones, around 84% of them singletons. Sequencing was carried out using peripheral blood. The source of these receptors is a man aged 80 or over with acute or convalescent COVID-19. The CDR3 runs from the conserved cysteine through the conserved F or W. Fields, in order: J gene, D gene, clone size, V gene, CDR3 protein, CDR3 DNA. A D gene is named only where the DNA matches it firmly. A clone size is listed for some rows: how often the clone was seen (once, few, many), or a class if it is expanded.

j_call: TRBJ2-1
d_call: -
clone_size: -
v_call: TRBV7-9
cdr3_aa: CASSLAGGRSYNEQFF
cdr3_nt: TGTGCCAGCAGCTTAGCCGGAGGACGTTCCTACAATGAGCAGTTCTTC

j_call: TRBJ2-5
d_call: -
clone_size: -
v_call: TRBV7-2
cdr3_aa: CASRPPGGGVQETQYF
cdr3_nt: TGTGCCAGCAGGCCTCCTGGGGGAGGCGTCCAAGAGACCCAGTACTTC

j_call: TRBJ2-7
d_call: -
clone_size: -
v_call: TRBV29-1
cdr3_aa: CSVVKGDEQYF
cdr3_nt: TGCAGCGTTGTCAAGGGGGACGAGCAGTACTTC

j_call: TRBJ1-1
d_call: -
clone_size: once
v_call: TRBV10-1
cdr3_aa: CASSEQGVGTAFF
cdr3_nt: TGCGCCAGCAGTGAACAGGGTGTGGGTACGGCTTTCTTT

j_call: TRBJ2-3
d_call: -
clone_size: -
v_call: TRBV15
cdr3_aa: CATSRGTSTTDTQYF
cdr3_nt: TGTGCCACCAGCAGAGGGACAAGTACGACAGATACGCAGTATTTT

j_call: TRBJ2-7
d_call: TRBD1
clone_size: -
v_call: TRBV18
cdr3_aa: CASGLRTGAGEQYF
cdr3_nt: TGTGCCAGCGGCTTAAGGACAGGGGCTGGGGAGCAGTACTTC

j_call: TRBJ1-3
d_call: -
clone_size: -
v_call: TRBV2
cdr3_aa: CASSDIRRSGSSGNTIYF
cdr3_nt: TGTGCCAGCAGTGACATTCGACGTTCAGGCTCCTCTGGAAACACCATATATTTT

j_call: TRBJ1-6
d_call: TRBD1
clone_size: -
v_call: TRBV9
cdr3_aa: CASSAGQGISPLHF
cdr3_nt: TGTGCCAGCAGCGCTGGACAGGGAATCTCACCCCTCCACTTT

j_call: TRBJ1-3
d_call: TRBD1
clone_size: -
v_call: TRBV19
cdr3_aa: CASSMIGQGATKYF
cdr3_nt: TGTGCCAGTAGTATGATTGGGCAGGGGGCTACCAAATATTTT

j_call: TRBJ2-7
d_call: TRBD1
clone_size: -
v_call: TRBV27
cdr3_aa: CASSERDRMAYEQYF
cdr3_nt: TGTGCCAGCAGTGAAAGGGACAGAATGGCCTACGAGCAGTACTTC

j_call: TRBJ2-3
d_call: -
clone_size: -
v_call: TRBV6-1
cdr3_aa: CASSEATGSRTDTQYF
cdr3_nt: TGTGCCAGCAGTGAAGCAACAGGGTCCCGCACAGATACGCAGTATTTT

j_call: TRBJ1-1
d_call: -
clone_size: once
v_call: TRBV18
cdr3_aa: CASSDGQNTEAFF
cdr3_nt: TGTGCCAGCTCCGATGGACAGAACACTGAAGCTTTCTTT

j_call: TRBJ2-3
d_call: TRBD2
clone_size: -
v_call: TRBV6-5
cdr3_aa: CASRGGVDTQYF
cdr3_nt: TGTGCCAGCAGGGGGGGGGTCGATACGCAGTATTTT

j_call: TRBJ1-2
d_call: -
clone_size: once
v_call: TRBV14
cdr3_aa: CASSRGEANYGYTF
cdr3_nt: TGTGCCAGCAGCCGAGGAGAGGCTAACTATGGCTACACCTTC

j_call: TRBJ1-1
d_call: -
clone_size: -
v_call: TRBV2
cdr3_aa: CARQGVGTEAFF
cdr3_nt: TGTGCCAGACAGGGTGTAGGCACTGAAGCTTTCTTT

j_call: TRBJ1-5
d_call: TRBD1
clone_size: -
v_call: TRBV28
cdr3_aa: CASSFLTGGRHF
cdr3_nt: TGTGCCAGCAGTTTCCTTACAGGGGGCCGGCATTTT

j_call: TRBJ2-2
d_call: TRBD2
clone_size: -
v_call: TRBV4-2
cdr3_aa: CASSQPGLAGGGELFF
cdr3_nt: TGTGCCAGCAGCCAACCGGGACTAGCGGGTGGCGGGGAGCTGTTTTTT

j_call: TRBJ1-2
d_call: -
clone_size: once
v_call: TRBV2
cdr3_aa: CASGGATNYGYTF
cdr3_nt: TGTGCCAGCGGCGGAGCTACCAACTATGGCTACACCTTC

j_call: TRBJ1-2
d_call: -
clone_size: -
v_call: TRBV21-1
cdr3_aa: CASSKSRGTYTF
cdr3_nt: TGTGCCAGCAGCAAGTCCAGGGGGACGTACACCTTC

j_call: TRBJ1-1
d_call: TRBD1
clone_size: -
v_call: TRBV19
cdr3_aa: CASSPPGTGRHTEAFF
cdr3_nt: TGTGCCAGTAGTCCCCCCGGGACAGGGCGGCACACTGAAGCTTTCTTT

j_call: TRBJ1-1
d_call: -
clone_size: -
v_call: TRBV28
cdr3_aa: CASSKTGFSEAFF
cdr3_nt: TGTGCCAGCAGTAAGACGGGGTTTAGTGAAGCTTTCTTT

j_call: TRBJ1-6
d_call: -
clone_size: -
v_call: TRBV30
cdr3_aa: CAWSFTFDRHNSPLHF
cdr3_nt: TGTGCCTGGAGTTTCACCTTTGACAGACATAATTCACCCCTCCACTTT

j_call: TRBJ1-1
d_call: TRBD1
clone_size: -
v_call: TRBV6-6
cdr3_aa: CASSYSGTGGNTEAFF
cdr3_nt: TGTGCCAGCAGTTACTCGGGGACAGGGGGGAACACTGAAGCTTTCTTT

j_call: TRBJ2-2
d_call: -
clone_size: -
v_call: TRBV5-1
cdr3_aa: CASSFDQGRYTGELFF
cdr3_nt: TGCGCCAGCAGCTTTGATCAGGGTCGGTACACCGGGGAGCTGTTTTTT

j_call: TRBJ1-4
d_call: -
clone_size: -
v_call: TRBV18
cdr3_aa: CASSPSGLANEKLFF
cdr3_nt: TGTGCCAGCTCACCGTCAGGGCTGGCTAATGAAAAACTGTTTTTT

j_call: TRBJ2-5
d_call: TRBD2
clone_size: -
v_call: TRBV19
cdr3_aa: CASPGDSGRSETQYF
cdr3_nt: TGTGCCAGTCCCGGGGATAGCGGGAGATCAGAGACCCAGTACTTC

j_call: TRBJ2-3
d_call: -
clone_size: -
v_call: TRBV19
cdr3_aa: CASSQYTGLGTDTQYF
cdr3_nt: TGTGCCAGTAGTCAATACACAGGGCTTGGCACAGATACGCAGTATTTT

j_call: TRBJ2-5
d_call: TRBD1
clone_size: once
v_call: TRBV18
cdr3_aa: CASSRGTGVMETQYF
cdr3_nt: TGTGCCAGCTCACGGGGGACAGGGGTAATGGAGACCCAGTACTTC

j_call: TRBJ2-7
d_call: -
clone_size: -
v_call: TRBV30
cdr3_aa: CALTQLSSYEQYF
cdr3_nt: TGTGCCCTCACACAGTTAAGCTCCTACGAGCAGTACTTC

j_call: TRBJ2-2
d_call: TRBD2
clone_size: once
v_call: TRBV9
cdr3_aa: CASSVSGLAGGDTGELFF
cdr3_nt: TGTGCCAGCAGCGTCTCGGGACTAGCGGGGGGAGACACCGGGGAGCTGTTTTTT

j_call: TRBJ2-1
d_call: TRBD1
clone_size: -
v_call: TRBV3-1/TRBV3-2
cdr3_aa: CASSQGQGKGNEQFF
cdr3_nt: TGTGCCAGCAGCCAGGGACAGGGGAAAGGCAATGAGCAGTTCTTC

j_call: TRBJ1-2
d_call: -
clone_size: -
v_call: TRBV21-1
cdr3_aa: CASSKGGGAFYGYTF
cdr3_nt: TGTGCCAGCAGCAAAGGGGGAGGGGCTTTCTATGGCTACACCTTC

j_call: TRBJ2-2
d_call: -
clone_size: -
v_call: TRBV5-8
cdr3_aa: CASSLIANTGELFF
cdr3_nt: TGTGCCAGCAGCTTAATCGCGAACACCGGGGAGCTGTTTTTT

j_call: TRBJ2-5
d_call: TRBD2
clone_size: -
v_call: TRBV18
cdr3_aa: CASSFAGVQETQYF
cdr3_nt: TGTGCCAGCTCATTCGCGGGAGTCCAAGAGACCCAGTACTTC

j_call: TRBJ2-3
d_call: TRBD2
clone_size: -
v_call: TRBV7-3
cdr3_aa: CASSRGGTRARDTQYF
cdr3_nt: TGTGCCAGCAGCCGGGGGGGGACCCGGGCACGGGATACGCAGTATTTT

j_call: TRBJ2-2
d_call: -
clone_size: -
v_call: TRBV27
cdr3_aa: CASSSLQEGLAGELFF
cdr3_nt: TGTGCCAGCAGTTCCCTCCAGGAGGGCTTGGCGGGGGAGCTGTTTTTT

j_call: TRBJ2-3
d_call: TRBD2
clone_size: -
v_call: TRBV11-2
cdr3_aa: CASSSHVWGEGRADTQYF
cdr3_nt: TGTGCCAGCAGCTCCCACGTTTGGGGGGAGGGCCGGGCAGATACGCAGTATTTT